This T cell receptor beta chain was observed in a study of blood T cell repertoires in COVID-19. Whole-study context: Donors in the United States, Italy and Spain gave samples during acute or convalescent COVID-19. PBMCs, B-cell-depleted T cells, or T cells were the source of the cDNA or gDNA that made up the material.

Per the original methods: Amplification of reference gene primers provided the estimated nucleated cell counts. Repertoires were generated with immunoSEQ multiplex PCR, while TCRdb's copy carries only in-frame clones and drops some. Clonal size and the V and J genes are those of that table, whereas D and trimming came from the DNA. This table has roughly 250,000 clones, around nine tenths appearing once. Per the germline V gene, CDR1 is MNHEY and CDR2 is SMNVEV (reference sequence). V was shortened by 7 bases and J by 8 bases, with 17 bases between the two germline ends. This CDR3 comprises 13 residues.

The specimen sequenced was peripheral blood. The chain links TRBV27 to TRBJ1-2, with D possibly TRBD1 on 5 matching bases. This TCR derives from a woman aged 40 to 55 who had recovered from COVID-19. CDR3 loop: CASKPGDRRGYTF. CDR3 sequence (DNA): TGTGCCAGCAAACCGGGGGACCGACGGGGCTACACCTTC.